Following are 28 T cell receptor beta chains from one sample sequenced in a study of blood T cells in healthy people across ages. Using a J-beta primer mix together with a sample-barcoded 5' primer, a second PCR was run for roughly 6 to 11 cycles. MiXCR, applied by TCRdb to the 5' RACE reads, yields one record per CDR3 protein. The table includes some 320,000 distinct CDR3 sequences, roughly 29% detected once. Specimen: blood. The receptors here all came from a woman between 70 and 85 years old in good health.

This chain joins TRBV5-1 and TRBJ2-3; D uncertain. The V end lost 4 bases, the J end lost 3 bases, and 15 bases lay between the germline ends. The CDR3 sequence is 15 residues long. The germline V gene encodes CDR1 SGHRS and CDR2 YFSETQ. The CDR3 region has the DNA TGCGCCAGCAGCCGGATCTCTAAAGCGACAGATACGCAGTATTTT. Translation: CASSRISKATDTQYF.

This clonotype has ten or more counts. V gene TRBV5-1 combines with J gene TRBJ2-5, with 7 positions matching TRBD1. V shed 3 bases, J shed 4 bases, and the junction held 9 bases outside the gene matches. Germline assignment: CDR1 SGHRS and CDR2 YFSETQ. The CDR3 length is 15 residues. The DNA for the CDR3 is TGCGCCAGCAGCTCCTCAGGGGGTGAGGGAGAGACCCAGTACTTC. The encoded protein is CASSSSGGEGETQYF.

The chain has TRBV20-1 and TRBJ2-7; 8 bases line up with TRBD1. The V and J ends lost 6 bases and 4 bases, in that order; junction bases with no gene match: 17. The CDR3 is 16 amino acids. CDR1 and CDR2 from the germline V gene are DFQATT and SNEGSKA (reference sequence). The CDR3 nucleotides are TGCAGTGCCAAAGTAATGGACAGGGATGTAGAGTACGAGCAGTACTTC. Its translation is CSAKVMDRDVEYEQYF.

The CDR3 loop is CSVVGLAYEQYF. The CDR3 nucleotides read TGCAGCGTCGTGGGTCTAGCCTACGAGCAGTACTTC. V and J are TRBV29-1 and TRBJ2-7; D unclear. The V end lost 6 bases, the J end lost 2 bases, and 11 bases lay between the germline ends. The CDR3 length is 12 residues. The V gene's germline CDR1 is SQVTM and CDR2 ANQGSEA.

Regarding this clonotype: This may come from a read error, since a much larger clone is one base off. This chain links TRBV5-1 with TRBJ2-7, with D perhaps TRBD1 (5 bases). Trimming took 4 bases from V and 5 from J, leaving 19 bases between them. The germline CDR1 and CDR2 sequences are SGHRS and YFSETQ. This CDR3 has 15 residues. CDR3 amino acids: CASSPPYLPGNEQYF. The CDR3 DNA reads TGCGCCAGCAGCCCACCCTACCTCCCAGGGAACGAGCAGTACTTC.

The V and J genes are TRBV6-5 and TRBJ2-7; D may match TRBD1 or TRBD2 (6 bases each). Trimming cost V 6 bases and J 0 bases, with 15 bases left between them. CDR1 and CDR2 from the germline V gene are MNHEY and SVGAGI. The CDR3 contains 15 residues. Here the CDR3 reads CASSPGGVSSYEQYF. Here the CDR3 DNA reads TGTGCCAGCAGCCCCGGGGGCGTCAGCTCCTACGAGCAGTACTTC.

The J gene is TRBJ1-2, the V gene TRBV5-1, with TRBD1 matching 10 bases. The CDR3 covers 14 residues. Trimming at V came to 5 bases and at J to 8 bases, leaving 9 bases not matched to a gene. CDR1 and CDR2 from the germline V gene are SGHRS and YFSETQ. CDR3 amino acids: CASSSTGTGDGYTF. The CDR3 bases are TGCGCCAGCAGTTCAACCGGGACAGGGGACGGCTACACCTTC.

This clonotype was recorded only once. This chain links TRBV4-1 with TRBJ1-1; tentative D call: TRBD1 (5 bases). The germline gives CDR1 MGHRA, CDR2 YSYEKL. This CDR3 region has 14 residues. Deletions cut 3 bases from V and 10 bases from J, with 18 bases between. The CDR3 loop reads CASSQYAGSPGAFF. The CDR3 DNA reads as TGCGCCAGCAGCCAGTACGCAGGGTCCCCTGGAGCTTTCTTT.

V and J are TRBV12-3 or TRBV12-4 and TRBJ1-4; no firm D call. The CDR3 contains 12 residues. With 3 bases removed from V and 8 bases from J, the gap between germline ends came to 7 bases. CDR3 bases: TGTGCCAGCAGTTTTTTGCAGGAAAAACTGTTTTTT. Protein product: CASSFLQEKLFF.

This clonotype was found many times. The V gene is TRBV12-3 or TRBV12-4, the J gene TRBJ2-3; D might be TRBD2 (5 bases). The germline V and J ends were trimmed by 3 bases and 2 bases, with 6 bases remaining between them. This CDR3 is 13 amino acids long. This CDR3 is CASSLRDTDTQYF. The CDR3 bases are TGTGCCAGCAGTTTGAGGGACACAGATACGCAGTATTTT.

This chain links TRBV4-2 with TRBJ2-1; 8 nucleotides agree with TRBD2. The J segment lost 0 bases and the V segment lost 4 bases, leaving 17 bases of the junction unmatched. The CDR3 covers 20 residues. Germline CDR1 is LGHNA and CDR2 is YNFKEQ. The CDR3, as DNA: TGTGCCAGCAGCCTGTCAGGGGTCTCCTCCCGGGGGGGCTCCTACAATGAGCAGTTCTTC. Translation: CASSLSGVSSRGGSYNEQFF.

This clonotype was seen a few times. The chain couples TRBV6-6 to TRBJ2-7, with TRBD1 as a possible D gene (6 bases). CDR3 length equals 11 residues. V was cut by 6 bases and J by 9 bases, with 12 bases left in between. Germline V gene sequence: CDR1 MNHNY, CDR2 SVGAGI (reference sequence). The CDR3 sequence is CASSSEGVQYF. For the CDR3, the DNA is TGTGCCAGCAGCTCCGAGGGGGTGCAGTACTTC.

V usage is TRBV20-1 and J usage is TRBJ1-4; 7 bases line up with TRBD1. The CDR3 runs 16 residues. The ends lost 5 bases at V and 8 bases at J; junction bases unmatched: 17. In germline, CDR1 is DFQATT, CDR2 SNEGSKA (reference sequence). The CDR3: CSAPPASGGQLEKLFF. The CDR3 bases are TGCAGTGCTCCCCCAGCCTCGGGGGGACAGCTCGAAAAACTGTTTTTT.

A few counts support this clonotype. This chain links TRBV11-2 with TRBJ2-7, with unresolved D. V dropped 6 bases and J dropped 5 bases, with 11 bases sitting between them. CDR3 length: 12 amino acids. Germline-derived CDR1 and CDR2 are SGHAT and FQNNGV. CDR3 protein: CASSSKGHEQYF. The DNA of the CDR3 is TGTGCCAGCAGTTCTAAGGGTCACGAGCAGTACTTC.

The rearrangement links TRBV20-1 to TRBJ2-6; 8 bases map to TRBD1. After removal of 3 bases from V and 0 bases from J, the junction contained 4 bases not matched to a gene. Germline-derived CDR1 and CDR2 are DFQATT and SNEGSKA (reference sequence). The CDR3 spans 16 residues. DNA of the CDR3: TGCAGTGCTAGGGGGACAGGAAACTCTGGGGCCAACGTCCTGACTTTC. Amino acids: CSARGTGNSGANVLTF.

This rearrangement joins TRBV7-9 to TRBJ2-2; tentatively, D is TRBD2 (6 bases). The germline V and J ends were trimmed by 6 bases and 6 bases, with 17 bases remaining between them. Germline V lookup: CDR1 SEHNR, CDR2 FQNEAQ (reference sequence). This CDR3 contains 15 residues. The CDR3 DNA sequence: TGTGCCAGCAGGGGCGCGGGGCCCGGAGCCGGGGAGCTGTTTTTT. It yields the protein CASRGAGPGAGELFF. Supplemented by reference TRBV7-9 and TRBJ2-2, the full variable domain reads DTGVSQNPRHKITKRGQNVTFRCDPISEHNRLYWYRQTLGQGPEFLTYFQNEAQLEKSRLLSDRFSAERPKGSFSTLEIQRTEQGDSAMYLCASRGAGPGAGELFFGEGSRLTVL.

The table lists this clonotype with a few counts. The chain is built from TRBV5-1 and TRBJ1-2; no reliable D call. The CDR3 contains 17 residues. Germline assignment: CDR1 SGHRS and CDR2 YFSETQ. Trimming cost V 2 bases and J 1 base, with 18 bases left between them. The CDR3 is CASSLDSPAAFNYGYTF. CDR3 bases: TGCGCCAGCAGCTTAGATTCACCAGCCGCCTTTAACTATGGCTACACCTTC.

In its sample, this clonotype was seen a few times. For the CDR3, the DNA is TGTGCCAGCTCCCCAACAGGGGTTCCCTACGAGCAGTACTTC. It specifies CASSPTGVPYEQYF. The chain uses TRBV18 and TRBJ2-7, with 7 bases identical to TRBD1. The CDR3 consists of 14 residues. From germline, CDR1 is KGHSH and CDR2 LQKENI. Unmatched junction bases numbered 7, after V lost 6 bases and J lost 2 bases.

The chain recombines TRBV28 with TRBJ2-4; D remains unclear. Germline CDR1 reads MDHEN; CDR2 reads SYDVKM. This CDR3 is built from 14 residues. Trimming removed 5 bases at V and 4 bases at J, with 12 bases between. CDR3: CASSPALGKNIQYF. The CDR3 nucleotides read TGTGCCAGCAGTCCAGCCTTGGGGAAAAACATTCAGTACTTC.

This clonotype has just a few counts. The J gene is TRBJ2-1, the V gene TRBV7-9, with 7 positions matching TRBD2. The J segment lost 7 bases and the V segment lost 3 bases, leaving 21 bases of the junction unmatched. Germline V CDR1 and CDR2: SEHNR, FQNEAQ (reference sequence). This CDR3 is 19 amino acids long. The CDR3 bases are TGTGCCAGCAGCTTCCCACGACGGCGGGAGATACGCTTAGGGAATGAGCAGTTCTTC. This encodes CASSFPRRREIRLGNEQFF.

Many counts were recorded for this clonotype. The V call is TRBV7-9, the J call TRBJ2-6; D is possibly TRBD1 (6 bases). The V gene lost 1 base and the J gene lost 0 bases, with 13 bases spanning the gap. Germline V lookup: CDR1 SEHNR, CDR2 FQNEAQ (reference sequence). This CDR3 has 18 residues. The CDR3 here is CASSLEGQGYSGANVLTF. The DNA of the CDR3 is TGTGCCAGCAGCTTAGAGGGACAAGGTTACTCTGGGGCCAACGTCCTGACTTTC.

The chain couples TRBV5-1 to TRBJ2-5; 8 nucleotides agree with TRBD1. V dropped 0 bases and J dropped 4; count of bases not matched to a gene: 5. CDR1 and CDR2 (germline): SGHRS, YFSETQ. The CDR3 covers 15 residues. The CDR3 DNA follows: TGCGCCAGCAGCTTGGATCACACAGGGGGAGAGACCCAGTACTTC. Its protein product is CASSLDHTGGETQYF.

This clonotype was seen only a few times. Germline is not matched at one junction end, which may reflect a read error. The chain couples TRBV7-9 to TRBJ1-1; unclear D gene. This CDR3 is 11 amino acids long. CDR1 and CDR2 from the germline V gene are SEHNR and FQNEAQ (reference sequence). The CDR3 loop is CASSLATEAFF. CDR3 sequence (DNA): TGTGCCAGCAGTTTAGCCACTGAAGCTTTCTTT. The variable domain in full, with the rest retrieved from reference TRBV7-9 and TRBJ1-1, is DTGVSQNPRHKITKRGQNVTFRCDPISEHNRLYWYRQTLGQGPEFLTYFQNEAQLEKSRLLSDRFSAERPKGSFSTLEIQRTEQGDSAMYLCASSLATEAFFGQGTRLTVV.

As for this clonotype: Germline and junction disagree at one end, which may indicate a read error. The chain is built from TRBV19 and TRBJ2-1, with a possible D match to TRBD2 (6 bases). The CDR3 consists of 16 residues. The germline V gene has CDR1 LNHDA and CDR2 SQIVND (reference sequence). The CDR3 DNA is TGTGCCAGTGGGTCTCAGAGCGGGTCCTCCTACAATGAGCGGTTCTTC. Amino acids: CASGSQSGSSYNERFF.

The CDR3 spells CSVVTGGKGQPQHF. The CDR3 bases are TGCAGCGTTGTGACAGGGGGCAAGGGACAGCCCCAGCATTTT. V is TRBV29-1 and J is TRBJ1-5; 10 bases align to TRBD1. Unmatched junction bases numbered 7, after V lost 4 bases and J lost 7 bases. Germline V gene data show CDR1 as SQVTM and CDR2 as ANQGSEA. The CDR3 contains 14 residues.

The gene calls are TRBV5-6 and TRBJ2-4; 9 nucleotides line up with TRBD1. Trimming cost V 2 bases and J 5 bases; bases outside gene matches: 5. Looked up from germline, CDR1 is SGHDT and CDR2 is YYEEEE. This CDR3 comprises 15 residues. CDR3 amino acids: CASSFLGQGQNIQYF. CDR3 sequence (DNA): TGTGCCAGCAGCTTTCTGGGACAGGGACAAAACATTCAGTACTTC.

The rearrangement joins TRBV6-2 or TRBV6-3 to TRBJ1-5; weak D call: TRBD1 (6 bases). The germline V gene has CDR1 MNHEY and CDR2 SVGEGT. CDR3 size: 17 residues. Between the trimmed V and J ends, which lost 6 bases and 5 bases, there was a span of 23 bases. As DNA, the CDR3 is TGTGCCAGCAGGATCTCGCAGGGACAACAACTCGATCAGCCCCAGCATTTT. Its protein is CASRISQGQQLDQPQHF.

The rearrangement uses TRBV28 and TRBJ2-7; TRBD1 matches 7 bases. Germline V lookup: CDR1 MDHEN, CDR2 SYDVKM. The length of the CDR3 is 14 residues. V was pared by 1 base and J by 7 bases, with 7 bases of the junction left unmatched. CDR3 sequence reads: CASSLYRGLGEQYF. CDR3 DNA sequence: TGTGCCAGCAGTTTATACAGGGGCCTGGGGGAGCAGTACTTC. Looking up the rest from reference TRBV28 and TRBJ2-7 gives the full variable domain: DVKVTQSSRYLVKRTGEKVFLECVQDMDHENMFWYRQDPGLGLRLIYFSYDVKMKEKGDIPEGYSVSREKKERFSLILESASTNQTSMYLCASSLYRGLGEQYFGPGTRLTVT.